This T cell receptor (beta chain) stems from a study of T cells expressing NK-cell markers. In the study overall: It was from sorted CD3+CD56+NKG2C+, CD3+CD56+NKG2C- and CD3+CD56-NKG2C+ T cells that TCR beta repertoires came. Out of eight donors sequenced, seven tested HCMV-seropositive and the remaining one seronegative.

After re-calling the 5' RACE reads, TCRdb lists one entry per CDR3 protein, DNA absent. The sample totals 550,000 to 600,000 distinct CDR3 sequences. The CDR3 covers 14 residues. The germline gives CDR1 DFQATT, CDR2 SNEGSKA (reference sequence). The chain recombines TRBV20-1 with TRBJ1-2. Sequenced: blood T cells: a sorted CD56 or NKG2C T cell subset, CD4+ or CD8+ T cells, or bulk PBMC T cells (not recorded which). The clonotype was recovered from a man between 18 and 35 years old in good health. This CDR3 reads CSARGGRPPGGYTF.